The 25 T cell receptor beta chains below all came from one sample that was sequenced in a study of tumor-infiltrating lymphocytes in primary liver carcinoma (dated by TCRdb to about 2017). Sequencing took place on an Illumina HiSeq 2500. Using a constant-region primer and ProtoScript II reverse transcriptase, TCRbeta-specific cDNA was reverse-transcribed from 450 to 650 ng total RNA. Construction of the TCRbeta libraries relied on three nested rounds of multiplex PCR, following a slightly modified ARM-PCR procedure. Each of the first two PCR rounds ran for around 10 cycles using multiplex TRBV1-TRBV30 forward primers together with a Cbeta reverse primer. Clones were called with MiXCR by TCRdb after fastp trimmed the public reads at Q25, and only in-frame beta chains were retained. Entries are consolidated by CDR3 protein sequence, retaining the most common genes and DNA. Recorded for this sample are 95,000 to 150,000 distinct CDR3 sequences; around two thirds of them occurred a single time. The top ten clonotypes cover roughly 9% of the sample.

Without any cell sorting, total RNA and DNA were co-extracted from around 18-30 mg of bulk tissue using the AllPrep DNA/RNA mini kit. Sequences were obtained from liver tumor tissue from sampling region 1. Sample cell subset or site, as interpreted from the label and publication: tumor region T1, superior pole. These receptors were collected from a woman in her sixties with primary liver carcinoma and hepatitis B virus infection.

Worth noting for this clonotype: Its ends do not fully match the called genes, so a read error is possible. This rearrangement joins TRBV11-2 to TRBJ2-3; D gene ambiguous. This CDR3 is 18 amino acids long. In germline, CDR1 is SGHAT, CDR2 FQNNGV. The CDR3 DNA is TGTACCAGCAGCTTAGTACGGGTCACCTTCTCGAGAACAGATACGCAGTATTTT. Residues: CTSSLVRVTFSRTDTQYF.

Concerning this clonotype itself: An end of the junction differs from the germline gene, which may be a read error. V usage is TRBV12-3 or TRBV12-4 and J usage is TRBJ2-7, with 8 positions matching TRBD2. The CDR3 is 13 amino acids. The CDR3 nucleotides are TGCGTCAGCAGCTTCGGGGGGGGCGGCGAGCAGTACTTC. Translation: CVSSFGGGGEQYF.

A remark on this clonotype: Since a much larger clone is just one base distant, this may be a read error. The chain recombines TRBV4-2 with TRBJ2-1, with D unresolved. V dropped 4 bases and J dropped 3 bases, with 13 bases sitting between them. Germline loops: CDR1 LGHNA, CDR2 YNFKEQ. The CDR3 totals 15 residues. The chain's CDR3 is CASSLTTADYNEQFF. As DNA, the CDR3 is TGTGCCAGCAGCCTCACGACGGCGGACTACAATGAGCAGTTCTTC.

The V gene is TRBV5-4, the J gene TRBJ2-6; TRBD1 might be the D (7 bases). The CDR3 has 21 amino acids. The V end was cut by 4 bases, the J end by 1 base, with 27 bases between. Germline V lookup: CDR1 SGHNT, CDR2 YYREEE (reference sequence). In DNA, the CDR3 is TGTGCCAGCAGCATGACCGGGAGAGGGGGCCCTCTGGAATCTGGGGCCAACGTCCTGACTTTC. Its protein product is CASSMTGRGGPLESGANVLTF.

Concerning this clonotype: One end of the junction does not line up with germline, which may come from a read error. The chain is built from TRBV29-1 and TRBJ2-1, with 7 bases matching TRBD1. The CDR3 extends over 15 amino acids. Germline assignment: CDR1 SQVTM and CDR2 ANQGSEA. The CDR3 coding sequence is TGCAGTGTTCCCGAGGGGGCAGTGGCCTACAATGAGCAGCTCTTC. This encodes CSVPEGAVAYNEQLF.

Points on this clonotype: Mismatch with germline at one junction end may stem from a read error. J is TRBJ2-7 and V is TRBV28; 8 nucleotides line up with TRBD1. This CDR3 is 14 amino acids long. Germline V gives CDR1 MDHEN, CDR2 SYDVKM. The CDR3 loop reads CTSSFQGAFGEQYF. The CDR3 DNA is TGTACCAGCAGTTTCCAGGGGGCATTTGGCGAGCAGTACTTT.

Of note for this clonotype: The junction and the germline gene differ at one end; a read error may be behind it. The chain uses TRBV11-3 and TRBJ2-1, with 9 positions matching TRBD2. CDR1 is SGHNT, CDR2 YENEEA, per germline. This CDR3 is 17 amino acids long. The CDR3 DNA reads TGTGCCGGCAGCTTAGAGTCTGGATTAGCGGGGGACAATGAGCAGTTCTTC. This encodes CAGSLESGLAGDNEQFF.

The V and J genes are TRBV12-3 or TRBV12-4 and TRBJ2-5, with 12 bases that match TRBD2. V gave up 5 bases and J gave up 3 bases; unmatched junction bases: 1. This CDR3 has 14 amino acids. The CDR3 coding sequence is TGTGCCAGCAGTCGACTAGCGGGAGAAGAGACCCAGTACTTC. It encodes CASSRLAGEETQYF.

This clonotype came up many times. The rearrangement uses TRBV4-2 and TRBJ1-1; 8 nucleotides match TRBD1. The CDR3 has 15 residues. Germline loops: CDR1 LGHNA, CDR2 YNFKEQ. V lost 3 bases and J lost 5; bases outside the gene matches: 8. CDR3 DNA: TGTGCCAGCAGCCAGCGACAGGGGACGTTGACTGAAGCTTTCTTT. The encoded protein is CASSQRQGTLTEAFF.

This clonotype was seen ten or more times. The chain recombines TRBV4-1 with TRBJ1-1; D not certain. This CDR3 is built from 13 residues. V shed 4 bases and J shed 10 bases, with 16 bases lying between them. Germline V lookup: CDR1 MGHRA, CDR2 YSYEKL. The CDR3 sequence is CASSPTGRLGAFF. In DNA, the CDR3 is TGCGCCAGCAGCCCGACGGGAAGACTGGGAGCTTTCTTT.

In the case of this clonotype: Possible read error: a much larger clone is one base away. This chain uses TRBV5-6 with TRBJ2-1; a weak D match, TRBD2 (6 bases). Looked up from germline, CDR1 is SGHDT and CDR2 is YYEEEE. There are 15 residues in the CDR3. The CDR3 region is CASTLAGRPYNEQFF. The CDR3 DNA follows: TGTGCCAGCACCTTGGCCGGGAGACCCTACAATGAGCAGTTCTTC. The full variable domain, completed using reference TRBV5-6 and TRBJ2-1, is DAGVTQSPTHLIKTRGQQVTLRCSPKSGHDTVSWYQQALGQGPQFIFQYYEEEERQRGNFPDRFSGHQFPNYSSELNVNALLLGDSALYLCASTLAGRPYNEQFFGPGTRLTVL.

A note on this clonotype: A read error is likely, as this CDR3 ends without the conserved phenylalanine or tryptophan. The rearrangement joins TRBV28 to TRBJ2-7, with D perhaps TRBD2 (5 bases). Trimming removed 3 bases at V and 3 bases at J, with 12 bases between. CDR1 MDHEN and CDR2 SYDVKM come from the germline V gene. There are 14 residues in the CDR3. CDR3 sequence reads: CASSLEDVNYEQYL. The DNA for the CDR3 is TGTGCCAGCAGTTTGGAGGACGTTAACTACGAGCAGTACTTA.

As to this clonotype: A much larger clone lies a single base off, so this may be a read error. This sequence joins TRBV29-1 and TRBJ2-2, with D possibly TRBD2 on 5 matching bases. Trimming removed 8 bases from V and 5 bases from J, with 15 bases in between. Germline V lookup: CDR1 SQVTM, CDR2 ANQGSEA. The CDR3 is 13 residues long. The CDR3 DNA reads TGCAGCCTTAACGGGGTCCTTACCGGGGAGCTGTTTTTT. Encoded protein: CSLNGVLTGELFF.

Turning to this clonotype: Being one base from a much bigger clone, this may be a read error. The chain joins TRBV5-6 to TRBJ2-3; D call uncertain. Trimming stripped 1 base from V and 8 bases from J, with 8 bases between. The CDR3 is made up of 12 amino acids. Per germline, CDR1 SGHDT and CDR2 YYEEEE. CDR3 DNA: TGTGCCAGCAGCTTGTCCCGGTCTACGCAGTATTTT. Its translation is CASSLSRSTQYF.

A remark on this clonotype: A much larger clone differs from this one at a single base, so this may be a read error. The rearrangement uses TRBV4-1 and TRBJ1-5, with 8 positions matching TRBD1. CDR3 size: 17 residues. CDR1 is MGHRA, CDR2 YSYEKL, per germline. CDR3 nucleotide sequence: TGCGTCAGCAGCCAAGATGTTGCACAGGGGGTGTGGCAGCCCCAGCATTTT. Protein: CVSSQDVAQGVWQPQHF.

The gene calls are TRBV11-2 and TRBJ2-7; unclear D gene. The germline V gene encodes CDR1 SGHAT and CDR2 FQNNGV. V lost 6 bases and J lost 1, with 16 bases in between. The CDR3 covers 15 residues. The CDR3 region has the DNA TGTGCCAGCAGTCCCCCCACTGGTGGGTCCTACGAGCAGTACTTC. Its translation: CASSPPTGGSYEQYF.

Note on this clonotype: This clone may be a read error of a much larger clone one base away. V gene TRBV6-1 combines with J gene TRBJ1-1; 10 nucleotides line up with TRBD1. Germline V gives CDR1 MNHNS, CDR2 SASEGT. This CDR3 is 14 amino acids long. V lost 7 bases to trimming and J lost 4 bases; unmatched junction nucleotides: 6. CDR3 nucleotide sequence: TGTGCCAGCACCTGCGGACAGGGGGGCACTGAAGCTTTCTTT. This encodes CASTCGQGGTEAFF.

Points on this clonotype: Germline and junction disagree at one end, which may indicate a read error. The rearrangement joins TRBV6-1 to TRBJ2-1; no definite D call. Germline V CDR1 and CDR2: MNHNS, SASEGT. This CDR3 region has 13 residues. CDR3: CVSSVLRWNEQFF. Written as DNA, the CDR3 is TGTGTCAGCAGTGTATTGAGGTGGAATGAGCAGTTCTTC.

A single count supports this clonotype. A much larger clone differs from this one at a single base, so this may be a read error. V usage is TRBV29-1 and J usage is TRBJ2-1; D is possibly TRBD2 (7 bases). The CDR3 sequence is 14 residues long. The germline V gene encodes CDR1 SQVTM and CDR2 ANQGSEA. The CDR3 spells CSLEGGAGANEQFF. CDR3 DNA sequence: TGCAGCCTTGAGGGGGGGGCAGGGGCAAATGAGCAGTTCTTC.

With regard to this clonotype: Being one base from a much bigger clone, this may be a read error. V is TRBV6-1 and J is TRBJ2-3; 7 bases fit TRBD2. V lost 10 bases and J lost 5; bases outside the gene matches: 21. There are 17 residues in the CDR3. CDR1 is MNHNS and CDR2 is SASEGT in the germline V gene. CDR3 nucleotide sequence: TGTGCCACGAGTAGGGGAGGAACTGGCGGGAGTGGAGATACGCAGTATTTT. It translates to CATSRGGTGGSGDTQYF.

This clonotype was seen a handful of times. This sequence joins TRBV12-3 or TRBV12-4 and TRBJ2-7; 14 nucleotides agree with TRBD2. Unmatched junction bases numbered 14, after V lost 6 bases and J lost 4 bases. The CDR3 is 18 amino acids. The CDR3 region has the DNA TGTGCCAGCAGATTCGGAAAGACTAGCGGGAGGGTTTCATACGAGCAGTACTTC. It is translated as CASRFGKTSGRVSYEQYF.

This clonotype was seen once. The junction shows a germline mismatch at one end, possibly a read error. This chain links TRBV11-2 with TRBJ2-1, with a tentative D call TRBD2 (5 bases). The CDR3 covers 15 residues. Germline V gives CDR1 SGHAT, CDR2 FQNNGV. CDR3 coding DNA: TGTGCCAGCAGCTTGCCGGGGTTATGGAACAATGAGCACTTCTTC. This codes for CASSLPGLWNNEHFF. The full variable domain, its missing parts supplied by reference TRBV11-2 and TRBJ2-1, is EAGVAQSPRYKIIEKRQSVAFWCNPISGHATLYWYQQILGQGPKLLIQFQNNGVVDDSQLPKDRFSAERLKGVDSTLKIQPAKLEDSAVYLCASSLPGLWNNEHFFGPGTRLTVL.

In the case of this clonotype: A single base separates this from a much larger clone, so it may be a read error. The chain is built from TRBV29-1 and TRBJ2-2; TRBD2 aligns across 13 bases. The CDR3 is made up of 14 amino acids. CDR1 is SQVTM and CDR2 is ANQGSEA in the germline V gene. The CDR3 DNA follows: TGCAGCGCCGGGACTAGCGGGATCGACGGGGAGCCGTTTTTT. Translating it yields CSAGTSGIDGEPFF.

This clonotype was seen many times. The chain links TRBV10-3 to TRBJ2-1; TRBD2 might be the D (6 bases). The CDR3 contains 16 residues. V lost 3 bases and J 3 bases, leaving 15 bases between the germline ends. Germline V CDR1 and CDR2: ENHRY, SYGVKD. The CDR3 nucleotides read TGTGCCATCAGTGATGGGCATTCGGGGGACTACAATGAGCAGTTCTTC. Its protein is CAISDGHSGDYNEQFF.

About this clonotype itself: One junction end disagrees with the germline gene, perhaps due to a read error. The V gene is TRBV7-9, the J gene TRBJ2-2; D perhaps matches TRBD2 (5 bases). CDR3 length: 13 residues. Germline-derived CDR1 and CDR2 are SEHNR and FQNEAQ (reference sequence). The CDR3 sequence: CATGEKTTGELFF. For the CDR3, the DNA is TGTGCCACCGGAGAAAAAACCACCGGGGAGCTATTTTTT.